The source of this T cell receptor (beta chain) is a study of lymphopenia after photon versus proton radiotherapy (dated by TCRdb to the late 2010s). Some background on the complete study: The study compared the immunological effects of photon versus proton radiation therapy in patients with gastrointestinal tumors who developed high-grade lymphopenia. The study aimed to characterize how the two radiation modalities differ in their impact on the immune system. The cohort comprised 15 to 20 patients with gastrointestinal tumors who received either photon or proton therapy and then developed lymphopenia.

Findings and caveats that apply to the study as a whole: After the lymphocyte count nadir, oligoclonal expansion, especially of CD8+ Temra cells, was observed in photon-treated repertoires, and the drop in diversity was driven by this expansion. The survival association was examined only in patients who died, and the authors described better survival with proton therapy as a possibility, not as a demonstrated result. During treatment, patients who received proton therapy stayed relatively stable, whereas patients who received photon therapy lost naive T cells and TCR diversity and gained effector/memory populations. Across the cohort, among patients who died, a greater drop in TCR diversity after the nadir was inversely correlated with overall survival time.

Library preparation was by the immunoSEQ multiplex PCR assay. T cell repertoires were profiled by deep sequencing of rearranged TCR beta loci, alongside multiparametric flow cytometry. This is the immuneACCESS table as TCRdb keeps it, with only in-frame sequences that have V and J called. A part of the clones is gone; compared with another copy, unresolved V genes explain less than half, and the rest is unexplained. The sample profile shows approximately 65,000 clones; approximately 87% of them were found once. Jointly, the top ten make up roughly a tenth of the sample. The germline V gene encodes CDR1 SNHLY and CDR2 FYNNEI. The germline ends are 13 bases apart after V is trimmed by 6 bases and J by 5 bases. Reading from cysteine to phenylalanine, the CDR3 counts 13 amino acids. The read is trimmed to its CDR3 DNA, 39 bases read in frame from base 1. Details on this clone: Its antigen remains undetermined. Base qualities are not at hand, and no much larger clone is one base apart.

The rearranged segments are TRBV2 and TRBJ2-5; a tentative D call is TRBD2 (6 bases match). The material sequenced was peripheral blood, taken from a patient treated with proton-based radiotherapy. This TCR came from a man older than 75 with esophageal cancer. The CDR3 has the sequence CASRWGGDETQYF. The DNA sequence follows: TGTGCCAGCAGGTGGGGCGGGGATGAGACCCAGTACTTC.